This T cell receptor beta chain was identified in a study of shared clonotypes between healthy human individuals. Across the study: Sampling drew on donors who were two women and three men aged 18 to 49.

The study, taken as a whole, reports: The four-donor shared clonotypes exceeded non-shared clonotypes in generation probability, with non-shared ones scoring lower.

Template for every sorted-subset replicate PCR totaled about 200 ng DNA, tens of thousands of T cell genomes. The protocol was immunoSEQ multiplex PCR, while the TCRdb copy is restricted to in-frame clones and leaves out a portion. In the table there are 2 million to 2.5 million clones, approximately 93% of which are singletons. The germline gives CDR1 SGHDT, CDR2 YYEEEE. V was cut by 4 bases and J by 3 bases, with 20 bases left in between. The CDR3 extends over 17 amino acids. CD4+ cell separation produced CD45RA+ naive and CD45RA-negative memory subsets. To note about this clone: Its antigen is unknown.

This receptor was taken from a young man in good health. Some clones in this sample may be carry-over from other donors' samples. The V and J genes are TRBV5-6 and TRBJ2-1, with TRBD1 as a possible D gene (6 bases). The sample taken for sequencing was naive CD4+ T cells from PBMCs. Subset given: CD45RA+ positively selected. The CDR3 reads CASSHTWDNYLYNEQFF. DNA for the CDR3: TGTGCCAGCAGCCACACCTGGGACAACTACCTCTACAATGAGCAGTTCTTC.